This TCR beta chain originates from a study of monozygotic twins with inflammatory bowel disease. TCRdb reprocessed the 5' RACE reads; each CDR3 protein has one entry and no DNA is given. The sample includes approximately 330,000 distinct CDR3 sequences. CDR1 is KGHSH, CDR2 LQKENI, per germline. The CDR3 is 16 amino acids. Input material: blood. V usage is TRBV18 and J usage is TRBJ1-5. This receptor was obtained from a human donor with ulcerative colitis or Crohn's disease, or a healthy co-twin of an affected twin (not recorded which). CDR3 amino acids: CASSPSGGEIKQPQHF. Drawing the rest from reference TRBV18 and TRBJ1-5, the complete variable domain is NAGVMQNPRHLVRRRGQEARLRCSPMKGHSHVYWYRQLPEEGLKFMVYLQKENIIDESGMPKERFSAEFPKEGPSILRIQQVVRGDSAAYFCASSPSGGEIKQPQHFGDGTRLSIL.